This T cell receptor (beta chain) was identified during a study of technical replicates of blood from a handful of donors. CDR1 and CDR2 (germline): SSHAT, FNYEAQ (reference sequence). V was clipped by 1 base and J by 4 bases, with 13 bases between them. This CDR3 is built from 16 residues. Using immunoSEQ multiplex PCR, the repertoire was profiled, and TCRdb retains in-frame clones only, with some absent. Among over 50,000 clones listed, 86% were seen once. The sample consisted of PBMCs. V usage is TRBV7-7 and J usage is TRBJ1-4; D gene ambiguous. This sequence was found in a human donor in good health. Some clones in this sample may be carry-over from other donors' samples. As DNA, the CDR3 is TGTGCCAGCAGCTTAGGGGCAAATCCCCTTAATGAAAAACTGTTTTTT. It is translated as CASSLGANPLNEKLFF.